This T cell receptor beta chain is from a study of a mutant IDH1 vaccine in newly diagnosed glioma. Across the study: Patients received vaccination from 4-6 weeks after radiotherapy alone, or with temozolomide cycles.

Assay: immunoSEQ multiplex PCR; the TCRdb copy retains only in-frame clones and omits some. The table has 95,000 to 120,000 clones, 90% seen once; the top ten hold roughly 0.61%. Time point denoted: week 11, during vaccination. All doses held 300 ug of mutant IDH1 20-mer peptide, with topical imiquimod. About this clone itself: The antigen remains undetermined.

The CDR3 loop spans 14 amino acids. Germline-derived CDR1 and CDR2 are MNHEY and SVGAGI. Trimming left V 4 bases short and J 9 bases short, with 16 bases between. The V call is TRBV6-5, the J call TRBJ1-5; D is unclear. The clonotype comes from a woman aged 45-59 years with glioma. This specimen consisted of PBMCs, obtained from a glioma patient whose treatment included an IDH1 peptide vaccine. The CDR3 nucleotides are TGTGCCAGCAGTTTAACAAGACCCCGTCGGCCCCAGCATTTT. This translates into CASSLTRPRRPQHF.